This T cell receptor beta chain was obtained from a study of T cells in Graves' hyperthyroidism and ophthalmopathy. TCR beta CDR3 region amplification was performed from RNA transcripts. First-round RT-PCR of the TCR CDR3 relied on the HTBI primer set. TCRdb used MiXCR to reprocess the multiplex PCR reads, holding one entry per CDR3 protein. The sample has around 56,000 distinct CDR3 sequences; roughly 49% are singletons. This clonotype has only a few counts. Its target is not known. A clone one base away is much larger, so this may be a read error. Ophthalmopathy cases met thresholds of Clinical Activity Score at least 3, NOSPECS grade at least 4 and duration under 3 months. Diagnosis rested on symptoms, serum thyroxine and TRAb, thyroid ultrasound, and orbital computed tomography. The germline CDR1 and CDR2 sequences are SGHNT and YYREEE (reference sequence). This CDR3 has 14 amino acids. Whole-study results and caveats: Also found in blood were most expanded thyroid clonotypes above 0.001.

The sequencing input was blood. The chain joins TRBV5-4 to TRBJ2-2; 7 nucleotides align to TRBD2. The TCR sequence derives from a woman between 25 and 40 years old with Graves' ophthalmopathy. The CDR3 sequence is CASSLGGSTGELCF. The DNA of the CDR3 is TGTGCCAGCAGCTTAGGCGGGAGCACCGGGGAGCTGTGTTTT.